A selection of T cell receptor beta chains follows, all from one sample in a study of blood T cell repertoires in COVID-19. Sequencing was performed with immunoSEQ multiplex PCR; in TCRdb, only in-frame clones are kept and a portion is missing. The sample has about 57,000 clones; around three quarters are singletons. The sequenced material came from peripheral blood. These receptors all stem from a man in his 60s with acute or convalescent COVID-19. Both conserved end residues are part of each CDR3. The D gene is left open where the match is weak. Clone size is given for some rows only: seen once, a few or many times, or a class if the clone is expanded.

clone_size	j_call	d_call	v_call	cdr3_aa	cdr3_nt
once	TRBJ1-5	NA	TRBV5-1	CASSLEVNEPQHF	TGCGCCAGCAGCCTCGAGGTGAACGAGCCCCAGCATTTT
NA	TRBJ1-4	TRBD1	TRBV6-5	CASSPQGQPNEKLFF	TGTGCCAGCAGTCCCCAGGGACAGCCCAATGAAAAACTGTTTTTT
once	TRBJ2-1	TRBD1	TRBV7-2	CASSSGTGTTYNEQFF	TGTGCCAGCAGCTCTGGGACAGGGACGACCTACAATGAGCAGTTCTTC
NA	TRBJ1-6	NA	TRBV18	CASSPSRGNYNSPLHF	TGTGCCAGCTCACCTTCGCGGGGAAATTATAATTCACCCCTCCACTTT
once	TRBJ2-1	TRBD1	TRBV12-3/TRBV12-4	CASSPGQVNEQFF	TGTGCCAGCAGTCCCGGACAGGTCAATGAGCAGTTCTTC
few	TRBJ2-4	NA	TRBV6-5	CASSHQGTDKNIQYF	TGTGCCAGCAGTCACCAGGGGACGGACAAAAACATTCAGTACTTC
NA	TRBJ2-5	TRBD2	TRBV5-1	CASSLGLAGAGGTQYF	TGCGCCAGCAGCTTGGGACTAGCGGGAGCTGGTGGGACCCAGTACTTC
few	TRBJ2-3	TRBD2	TRBV18	CASSPTSGSGPDTQYF	TGTGCCAGCTCACCGACTAGCGGGAGTGGGCCAGATACGCAGTATTTT
few	TRBJ2-2	TRBD1	TRBV6-5	CAGRTGWTGELFF	TGTGCCGGCAGGACAGGGTGGACCGGGGAGCTGTTTTTT
NA	TRBJ2-7	TRBD2	TRBV6-6	CASRSGLAASYEQYF	TGTGCCAGCAGATCTGGACTAGCTGCCTCCTACGAGCAGTACTTC
NA	TRBJ2-2	NA	TRBV19	CASSTGWIGELFF	TGTGCCAGTAGTACCGGGTGGATCGGGGAGCTGTTTTTT
NA	TRBJ2-7	NA	TRBV11-3	CASSLNRAGEQYF	TGTGCCAGCAGCTTAAACAGGGCTGGCGAGCAGTACTTC
NA	TRBJ2-1	TRBD2	TRBV5-1	CASSRKTSGSYNEQFF	TGCGCCAGCAGCCGGAAGACTAGCGGGAGCTACAATGAGCAGTTCTTC
NA	TRBJ2-1	TRBD2	TRBV27	CASSPDRLSGGRNEQFF	TGTGCCAGCAGTCCAGACCGCTTATCGGGAGGGCGCAATGAGCAGTTCTTC
NA	TRBJ1-5	NA	TRBV30	CAWSVRQGGGQPQHF	TGTGCCTGGAGTGTGAGGCAGGGAGGCGGTCAGCCCCAGCATTTT
NA	TRBJ2-2	NA	TRBV30	CAWRKGQLTGELFF	TGTGCCTGGAGAAAGGGGCAACTGACCGGGGAGCTGTTTTTT
few	TRBJ1-6	NA	TRBV7-3	CASSKDSSSPLHF	TGTGCCAGCAGCAAGGACAGCTCATCACCCCTCCACTTT
NA	TRBJ2-2	NA	TRBV5-6	CASSFWQAINTGELFF	TGTGCCAGCAGCTTCTGGCAGGCGATAAACACCGGGGAGCTGTTTTTT
NA	TRBJ1-3	TRBD1	TRBV7-2	CASRPTGTAGNTIYF	TGTGCCAGCAGACCTACCGGGACAGCTGGAAACACCATATATTTT
few	TRBJ1-5	NA	TRBV3-1/TRBV3-2	CASSQARGDQPQHF	TGTGCCAGCAGCCAAGCCAGGGGCGATCAGCCCCAGCATTTT
NA	TRBJ2-3	TRBD2	TRBV11-2	CASRRDYSTDTQYF	TGTGCCAGCAGACGGGACTATAGCACAGATACGCAGTATTTT
NA	TRBJ1-1	TRBD1	TRBV19	CASTRDSWTEAFF	TGTGCCAGTACCCGGGACAGCTGGACTGAAGCTTTCTTT
NA	TRBJ2-7	NA	TRBV15	CATSRINPMGPYEQYF	TGTGCCACCAGCAGAATCAACCCGATGGGCCCCTACGAGCAGTACTTC
NA	TRBJ2-1	TRBD2	TRBV28	CASSGAGGSYNEQFF	TGTGCCAGCAGTGGGGCGGGAGGCTCCTACAATGAGCAGTTCTTC
NA	TRBJ1-4	TRBD1	TRBV28	CASSSRDREFF	TGTGCCAGCAGTTCTAGGGACAGGGAATTTTTT
NA	TRBJ2-7	NA	TRBV9	CASSSSTSSYEQYF	TGTGCCAGCAGCTCTTCGACTAGCTCCTACGAGCAGTACTTC
NA	TRBJ2-2	TRBD2	TRBV18	CASSPGLAGGRSGNTGELFF	TGTGCCAGCTCACCGGGACTAGCGGGAGGGCGATCTGGAAACACCGGGGAGCTGTTTTTT
once	TRBJ1-4	NA	TRBV27	CASSLRVWGTKGEKLFF	TGTGCCAGCAGTTTAAGGGTGTGGGGGACAAAGGGTGAAAAACTGTTTTTT
NA	TRBJ2-2	NA	TRBV27	CASSLFEAATGELFF	TGTGCCAGCAGTTTATTTGAGGCAGCCACCGGGGAGCTGTTTTTT
NA	TRBJ1-3	NA	TRBV4-2	CASSPPTESSGNTIYF	TGTGCCAGCTCTCCTCCGACTGAGAGCTCTGGAAACACCATATATTTT
NA	TRBJ1-1	NA	TRBV7-3	CASSPDSRSVREAFF	TGTGCCAGCAGCCCCGACAGCCGCTCCGTACGTGAAGCTTTCTTT
NA	TRBJ2-3	TRBD2	TRBV9	CASSVGGTSGSTDTQYF	TGTGCCAGCAGCGTTGGTGGAACTAGCGGGAGCACAGATACGCAGTATTTT
NA	TRBJ1-1	TRBD1	TRBV6-6	CASSRQGRNTEAFF	TGTGCCAGCAGCCGACAGGGAAGGAACACTGAAGCTTTCTTT
NA	TRBJ1-1	NA	TRBV10-3	CAISEWGDTEAFF	TGTGCCATCAGTGAGTGGGGGGACACTGAAGCTTTCTTT
NA	TRBJ2-5	NA	TRBV30	CAWSPGPGGETQYF	TGTGCCTGGAGTCCGGGACCCGGGGGAGAGACCCAGTACTTC
NA	TRBJ2-2	TRBD1	TRBV24-1	CAVGDRSNTGELFF	TGTGCCGTAGGGGACAGATCGAACACCGGGGAGCTGTTTTTT
few	TRBJ2-7	TRBD2	TRBV2	CADRLAGGYEQYF	TGTGCCGACCGACTAGCGGGAGGGTACGAGCAGTACTTC
NA	TRBJ2-5	NA	TRBV7-8	CASTIRGYQETQYF	TGTGCCAGCACCATAAGGGGGTACCAAGAGACCCAGTACTTC
NA	TRBJ2-7	NA	TRBV7-9	CASSLDSLSLYEQYF	TGTGCCAGCAGCTTAGACAGCCTTTCCCTCTACGAGCAGTACTTC
NA	TRBJ2-7	NA	TRBV7-9	CASSLSTFSYEQYF	TGTGCCAGCAGCTTAAGTACTTTCTCCTACGAGCAGTACTTC
NA	TRBJ1-5	NA	TRBV7-2	CASSFQGNQPQHF	TGTGCCAGCAGCTTCCAGGGCAATCAGCCCCAGCATTTT
NA	TRBJ2-1	TRBD1	TRBV2	CASNPQGRNEQFF	TGTGCCAGCAACCCACAGGGGAGAAATGAGCAGTTCTTC
once	TRBJ1-5	NA	TRBV15	CATSGGLGVPGNQPQHF	TGTGCCACCAGCGGCGGACTGGGAGTGCCCGGCAATCAGCCCCAGCATTTT
NA	TRBJ1-4	NA	TRBV19	CASSGRANEKLFF	TGTGCCAGTTCAGGGAGGGCTAATGAAAAACTGTTTTTT
NA	TRBJ2-1	NA	TRBV5-1	CASSLILPNEQFF	TGCGCCAGCAGCCTAATCTTACCCAATGAGCAGTTCTTC
NA	TRBJ2-3	NA	TRBV4-3	CASSQDGSRGEGTDTQYF	TGCGCCAGCAGCCAAGATGGGAGTAGGGGGGAGGGAACAGATACGCAGTATTTT
NA	TRBJ2-4	TRBD2	TRBV5-8	CASSTGLAGGNYLGKNIQYF	TGTGCCAGCAGCACGGGACTAGCGGGAGGGAATTATCTAGGCAAAAACATTCAGTACTTC
NA	TRBJ2-7	TRBD2	TRBV6-2/TRBV6-3	CASSLTAGREQYF	TGTGCCAGCAGTTTGACAGCGGGACGCGAGCAGTACTTC
NA	TRBJ2-6	NA	TRBV15	CATSRGTPGANVLTF	TGTGCCACCAGCAGAGGGACACCTGGGGCCAACGTCCTGACTTTC
NA	TRBJ1-5	NA	TRBV30	CAWSPGLNQPQHF	TGTGCCTGGAGTCCGGGACTTAATCAGCCCCAGCATTTT
NA	TRBJ2-1	TRBD2	TRBV28	CASSSSGRAWFEQFF	TGTGCCAGCAGTTCTAGCGGGAGGGCCTGGTTTGAGCAGTTCTTC
NA	TRBJ2-2	NA	TRBV7-2	CASSLIAVNTGELFF	TGTGCCAGCAGCTTAATAGCGGTGAACACCGGGGAGCTGTTTTTT
NA	TRBJ1-5	NA	TRBV7-2	CASSLLSHQPQHF	TGTGCCAGCAGCTTACTCTCCCATCAGCCCCAGCATTTT
once	TRBJ2-1	TRBD2	TRBV2	CASSAPSGRGNEQFF	TGTGCCAGCAGCGCGCCAAGCGGGAGGGGGAATGAGCAGTTCTTC
NA	TRBJ1-2	NA	TRBV5-4	CASSTDSLYGYTF	TGTGCCAGCAGCACGGACTCCCTCTATGGCTACACCTTC
NA	TRBJ2-2	TRBD1	TRBV18	CASSLTGGHAGELFF	TGTGCCAGCTCATTGACAGGGGGACACGCCGGGGAGCTGTTTTTT
NA	TRBJ1-4	NA	TRBV2	CASSADSLATNEKLFF	TGTGCCAGCAGTGCAGACAGTCTTGCAACTAATGAAAAACTGTTTTTT
NA	TRBJ2-3	NA	TRBV24-1	CATSVSGQLLYF	TGTGCCACCAGTGTTTCGGGACAATTGCTGTATTTT
NA	TRBJ2-7	NA	TRBV4-1	CASSQDWQGFSYEQYF	TGCGCCAGCAGCCAAGACTGGCAGGGATTCTCCTACGAGCAGTACTTC
NA	TRBJ2-1	NA	TRBV4-1	CASSQNDRIGDEQFF	TGCGCCAGCAGCCAAAACGACAGGATTGGAGATGAGCAGTTCTTC